These 22 T cell receptor beta chains share one sample of origin, sequenced in a study of cytomegalovirus exposure and HLA in healthy donors (dated by TCRdb to between 2016 and 2019). Library method: the immunoSEQ multiplex PCR assay. For the multiplex PCR, a mixture combining 60 forward primers for TCR Vbeta segments and 13 reverse primers for TCR Jbeta segments was used. TCRdb retrieved this table from immuneACCESS and kept in-frame rearrangements only. Not all clones are present; in checked studies, unresolved V genes account for under half, and no reason is known for the remainder. Counted in this sample were 80,000 to 95,000 clones; more than 60% of them appeared once. 5.9% of the sample is in the top ten clones. The specimen was PBMCs. These receptors all stem from a man aged 18-30 years in good health and CMV-seropositive.

This chain links TRBV9 with TRBJ1-2; D may be TRBD1 (6 bases). The CDR3 spans 14 residues. Germline CDR1 is SGDLS and CDR2 is YYNGEE. V dropped 3 bases and J dropped 6 bases, with 15 bases sitting between them. In nucleotides, the CDR3 is TGTGCCAGCAGCGCCTGGCGGGGGGCAAATGGCTACACCTTC. It translates to CASSAWRGANGYTF.

The chain recombines TRBV4-1 with TRBJ2-1; 10 bases match TRBD1. The CDR3 covers 15 residues. V was clipped by 3 bases and J by 6 bases; unmatched bases: 5. Looked up from germline, CDR1 is MGHRA and CDR2 is YSYEKL. DNA for the CDR3: TGCGCCAGCAGCCACCCGGACAGGGGGTTCAATGAGCAGTTCTTC. Its protein is CASSHPDRGFNEQFF.

V usage is TRBV6-4 and J usage is TRBJ2-1; TRBD2 agrees at 7 bases. With 3 bases clipped from V and 2 bases from J, the junction kept 4 bases outside the gene matches. The CDR3 loop spans 15 amino acids. In germline, CDR1 is MRHNA, CDR2 SNTAGT. The CDR3 sequence: CASSERAGPYNEQFF. The CDR3 bases are TGTGCCAGCAGTGAGCGAGCGGGACCCTACAATGAGCAGTTCTTC.

The chain combines TRBV25-1 with TRBJ1-4, with D possibly matching TRBD1 (5 bases). Trimming shortened V by 6 bases and J by 3 bases, and 14 bases separated the two germline ends. This CDR3 is 15 amino acids long. CDR1 MGHDK and CDR2 SYGVNS come from the germline V gene. The CDR3 is CASRGTTGSNEKLFF. As DNA, the CDR3 is TGTGCCAGCAGGGGAACTACAGGATCTAATGAAAAACTGTTTTTT.

This chain joins TRBV11-2 and TRBJ2-1; 7 bases are shared with TRBD1. Per the germline V gene, CDR1 is SGHAT and CDR2 is FQNNGV. The CDR3 is made up of 15 amino acids. Trimming cost V 1 base and J 2 bases; bases outside gene matches: 2. As DNA, the CDR3 is TGTGCCAGCAGCTTAGTTCAGGGGGCCTACAATGAGCAGTTCTTC. Translating gives CASSLVQGAYNEQFF.

The genes are TRBV10-2 and TRBJ1-2; D ambiguous. With 5 bases removed from V and 2 bases from J, the gap between germline ends came to 12 bases. The CDR3 is made up of 14 amino acids. Germline V gene sequence: CDR1 WSHSY, CDR2 SAAADI. For the CDR3, the DNA is TGCGCCAGCAGTCCCCGGGGAACCAACTATGGCTACACCTTC. Protein product: CASSPRGTNYGYTF.

V gene TRBV2 combines with J gene TRBJ2-1; 7 positions match TRBD1. With V trimmed by 4 bases and J by 1 base, 7 bases remained unmatched. The CDR3 has 16 residues. The germline gives CDR1 SNHLY, CDR2 FYNNEI. The CDR3 region is CASSVRQGRSYNEQFF. The CDR3 region has the DNA TGTGCCAGCAGTGTCCGACAGGGTCGGTCCTACAATGAGCAGTTCTTC.

The chain combines TRBV10-2 with TRBJ2-3; perhaps TRBD2 as D (6 bases). V was clipped by 8 bases and J by 0 bases, with 12 bases between them. Germline CDR1 reads WSHSY; CDR2 reads SAAADI. The CDR3 covers 14 residues. The CDR3 sequence is CASGEATSTDTQYF. DNA of the CDR3: TGCGCCAGCGGGGAGGCTACTAGCACAGATACGCAGTATTTT.

The chain combines TRBV5-1 with TRBJ1-1, with 8 bases that match TRBD1. Per germline, CDR1 SGHRS and CDR2 YFSETQ. CDR3 size: 13 residues. The junction had 1 base not matched to a gene; V was cut back by 2 bases and J by 4 bases. CDR3 sequence: CASSFRGLTEAFF. As DNA, the CDR3 is TGCGCCAGCAGCTTCAGGGGGCTCACTGAAGCTTTCTTT.

This sequence joins TRBV14 and TRBJ1-2; D is unclear. Germline CDR1 reads SGHDN; CDR2 reads FVKESK. The V end was cut by 2 bases, the J end by 10 bases, with 11 bases between. The CDR3 is 12 amino acids. The CDR3 loop is CASSQSRENYTF. In nucleotides, the CDR3 is TGTGCCAGCAGCCAATCCCGGGAAAACTACACCTTC.

Points on this clone: Other DNA sequences in the same sample also yield this CDR3. The CDR3 DNA reads TGTGCCAGCAGCCTTCGACAGCTGAACACTGAAGCTTTCTTT. This encodes CASSLRQLNTEAFF. The chain is built from TRBV7-9 and TRBJ1-1; D possibly corresponds to TRBD1 (5 bases). This CDR3 has 14 amino acids. Between the trimmed V and J ends, which lost 5 bases and 0 bases, there was a span of 10 bases. In germline, CDR1 is SEHNR, CDR2 FQNEAQ (reference sequence).

The chain uses TRBV7-8 and TRBJ1-1; a weak D match, TRBD1 (5 bases). Deletions cut 2 bases from V and 3 bases from J, with 10 bases between. This CDR3 is built from 14 residues. In germline, CDR1 is SGHVS, CDR2 FQNEAQ. This CDR3 reads CASSLMGGDTEAFF. CDR3 nucleotide sequence: TGTGCCAGCAGCTTAATGGGGGGTGACACTGAAGCTTTCTTT. Full variable domain (remainder filled in from reference TRBV7-8 and TRBJ1-1): GAGVSQSPRYKVAKRGQDVALRCDPISGHVSLFWYQQALGQGPEFLTYFQNEAQLDKSGLPSDRFFAERPEGSVSTLKIQRTQQEDSAVYLCASSLMGGDTEAFFGQGTRLTVV.

J is TRBJ1-1 and V is TRBV9; 7 bases align to TRBD1. Germline assignment: CDR1 SGDLS and CDR2 YYNGEE. The J segment lost 1 base and the V segment lost 4 bases, leaving 10 bases of the junction unmatched. This CDR3 region has 16 residues. The CDR3: CASSQEGQAGNTEAFF. DNA of the CDR3: TGTGCCAGCAGCCAAGAAGGACAGGCAGGGAACACTGAAGCTTTCTTT.

This chain uses TRBV28 with TRBJ2-3; 7 nucleotides agree with TRBD1. After removal of 6 bases from V and 3 bases from J, the junction contained 9 bases not matched to a gene. CDR1 MDHEN and CDR2 SYDVKM come from the germline V gene. The CDR3 sequence is 15 residues long. The CDR3 region is CASSPADRQTDTQYF. The CDR3 region has the DNA TGTGCCAGCAGCCCCGCGGACAGGCAAACAGATACGCAGTATTTT.

The CDR3 nucleotides are TGTGCCACCAGCAGAGGTACGGGCGGGGGCTTCTACGAGCAGTACTTC. Its translation is CATSRGTGGGFYEQYF. The V gene is TRBV15, the J gene TRBJ2-7; possible D gene TRBD2, 7 bases. Germline V gene data show CDR1 as LNHNV and CDR2 as YYDKDF (reference sequence). The CDR3 runs to 16 residues. V was trimmed by 1 base and J by 3 bases, leaving 16 bases between them.

This chain links TRBV5-1 with TRBJ2-1, with TRBD2 matching 11 bases. This CDR3 is 14 amino acids long. CDR1 SGHRS and CDR2 YFSETQ come from the germline V gene. The ends lost 0 bases at V and 14 bases at J; junction bases unmatched: 7. CDR3 sequence reads: CASSLDGSGRAEFF. As DNA, the CDR3 is TGCGCCAGCAGCTTGGATGGTAGCGGGAGGGCTGAGTTCTTC. Combining the CDR3 with reference TRBV5-1 and TRBJ2-1 gives the whole variable domain KAGVTQTPRYLIKTRGQQVTLSCSPISGHRSVSWYQQTPGQGLQFLFEYFSETQRNKGNFPGRFSGRQFSNSRSEMNVSTLELGDSALYLCASSLDGSGRAEFFGPGTRLTVL.

This clone occurred a few times. The V and J genes are TRBV7-3 and TRBJ2-7; D possibly corresponds to TRBD2 (5 bases). CDR3 size: 14 residues. The V and J ends lost 0 bases and 5 bases respectively, with 11 bases between them. CDR1 SGHTA and CDR2 FQGTGA come from the germline V gene. This chain's CDR3 is CASSLTGELDEQYF. The CDR3 bases are TGTGCCAGCAGCTTAACGGGAGAGCTGGACGAGCAGTACTTC.

The sample holds a few counts of this clone. J is TRBJ2-2 and V is TRBV9; 10 bases line up with TRBD2. Germline CDR1 reads SGDLS; CDR2 reads YYNGEE. This CDR3 has 16 residues. The V gene end was trimmed by 3 bases and the J gene end by 4 bases; junction bases not matched to a gene: 6. CDR3 sequence: CASSAAGGPSTGELFF. CDR3 sequence (DNA): TGTGCCAGCAGCGCAGCGGGAGGGCCGAGCACCGGGGAGCTGTTTTTT.

V is TRBV7-6 and J is TRBJ2-7, with 11 bases lining up with TRBD2. CDR3 size: 16 residues. Germline CDR1 is SGHVS and CDR2 is FNYEAQ. The V gene end was trimmed by 0 bases and the J gene end by 6 bases; junction bases not matched to a gene: 7. The CDR3 DNA reads as TGTGCCAGCAGCTTAGCCTCGGGACTAGCGGTTTTCGAGCAGTACTTC. The encoded protein is CASSLASGLAVFEQYF.

This chain joins TRBV18 and TRBJ2-7; 9 nucleotides align to TRBD2. Looked up from germline, CDR1 is KGHSH and CDR2 is LQKENI. The V and J ends lost 0 bases and 3 bases, in that order; junction bases with no gene match: 6. CDR3 length: 16 amino acids. The CDR3 region has the DNA TGTGCCAGCTCACCACCTTGGGTAGCGGGAGTCTACGAGCAGTACTTC. This gives the protein CASSPPWVAGVYEQYF.

This clone was detected once. The gene calls are TRBV6-5 and TRBJ2-7; 10 nucleotides agree with TRBD2. V shed 4 bases, J shed 7 bases, and the junction held 7 bases outside the gene matches. The CDR3 length is 14 residues. Germline-derived CDR1 and CDR2 are MNHEY and SVGAGI. CDR3 protein: CASSFSGRMNEQYF. DNA of the CDR3: TGTGCCAGCAGTTTTAGCGGGAGGATGAATGAGCAGTACTTC.

This clone turned up a few times. The V gene is TRBV28, the J gene TRBJ1-4, with 7 bases lining up with TRBD1. Unmatched junction bases numbered 13, after V lost 2 bases and J lost 13 bases. Germline V lookup: CDR1 MDHEN, CDR2 SYDVKM. The CDR3 contains 15 residues. CDR3 residues: CASSLEGYRGKGLFF. As DNA, the CDR3 is TGTGCCAGCAGTTTAGAGGGGTACAGGGGAAAGGGACTGTTTTTT. Filled out from reference TRBV28 and TRBJ1-4, the complete variable domain reads DVKVTQSSRYLVKRTGEKVFLECVQDMDHENMFWYRQDPGLGLRLIYFSYDVKMKEKGDIPEGYSVSREKKERFSLILESASTNQTSMYLCASSLEGYRGKGLFFGSGTQLSVL.